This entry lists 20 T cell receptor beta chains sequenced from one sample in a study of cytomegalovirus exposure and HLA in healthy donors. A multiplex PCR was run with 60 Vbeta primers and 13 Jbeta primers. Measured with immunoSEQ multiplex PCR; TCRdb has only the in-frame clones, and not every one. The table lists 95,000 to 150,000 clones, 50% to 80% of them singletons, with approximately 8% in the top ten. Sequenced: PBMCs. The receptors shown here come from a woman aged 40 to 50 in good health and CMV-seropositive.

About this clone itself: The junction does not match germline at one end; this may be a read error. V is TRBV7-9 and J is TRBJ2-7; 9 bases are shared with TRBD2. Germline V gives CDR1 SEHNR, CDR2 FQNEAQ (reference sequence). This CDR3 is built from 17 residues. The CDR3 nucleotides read TGTTCCAGCAGCTCCGTGGAGAGCGGGAGGCTTCTACACGAGCAGTACTTC. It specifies CSSSSVESGRLLHEQYF.

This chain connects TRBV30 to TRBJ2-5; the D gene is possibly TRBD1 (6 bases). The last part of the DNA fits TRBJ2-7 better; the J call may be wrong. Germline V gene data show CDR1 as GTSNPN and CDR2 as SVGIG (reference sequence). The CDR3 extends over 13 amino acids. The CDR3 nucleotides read TGTGCCTGCGTCGACAGGACCACCCTCGAGCAGTACTTC. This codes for CACVDRTTLEQYF.

The CDR3 sequence: CATSQGEYYEQYF. Written as DNA, the CDR3 is TGTGCCACGTCTCAGGGGGAGTATTACGAGCAGTACTTC. The chain uses TRBV6-5 and TRBJ2-7; the match to TRBD1 covers 7 bases. The CDR3 sequence is 13 residues long. Germline V gene sequence: CDR1 MNHEY, CDR2 SVGAGI. Trimming removed 10 bases from V and 4 bases from J; junction bases left unmatched: 10.

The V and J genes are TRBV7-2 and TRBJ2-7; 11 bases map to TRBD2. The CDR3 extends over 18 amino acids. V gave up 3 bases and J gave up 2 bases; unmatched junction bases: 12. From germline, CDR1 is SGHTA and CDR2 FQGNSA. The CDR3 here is CASSLIAGGFGVAYEQYF. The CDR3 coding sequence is TGTGCCAGCAGCTTGATAGCGGGAGGGTTCGGCGTGGCCTACGAGCAGTACTTC.

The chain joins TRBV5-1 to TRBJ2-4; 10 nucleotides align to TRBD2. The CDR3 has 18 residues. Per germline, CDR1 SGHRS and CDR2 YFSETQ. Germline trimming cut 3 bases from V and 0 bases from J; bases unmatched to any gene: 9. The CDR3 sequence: CASSSFSGRPGAKNIQYF. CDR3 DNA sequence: TGCGCCAGCAGCTCATTTAGCGGGAGGCCCGGAGCCAAAAACATTCAGTACTTC.

CDR3 coding DNA: TGCAGCGGACGACTAGCGGGATCCCACGAGCAGTACTTC. Its translation: CSGRLAGSHEQYF. The chain uses TRBV29-1 and TRBJ2-7, with 11 positions matching TRBD2. The CDR3 length is 13 residues. The junction had 7 bases not matched to a gene; V was cut back by 7 bases and J by 5 bases. Germline V gene lookup returns CDR1 SQVTM and CDR2 ANQGSEA.

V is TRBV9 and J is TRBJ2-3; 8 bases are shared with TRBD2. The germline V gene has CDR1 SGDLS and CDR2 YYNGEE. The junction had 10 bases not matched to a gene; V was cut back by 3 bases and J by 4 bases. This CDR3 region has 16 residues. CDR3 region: CASSAREGFVADTQYF. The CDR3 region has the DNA TGTGCCAGCAGCGCCCGGGAGGGGTTTGTCGCAGATACGCAGTATTTT.

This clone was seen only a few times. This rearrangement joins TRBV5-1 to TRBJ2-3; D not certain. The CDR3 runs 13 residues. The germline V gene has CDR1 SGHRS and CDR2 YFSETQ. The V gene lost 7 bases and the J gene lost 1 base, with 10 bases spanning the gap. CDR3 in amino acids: CASSRPGTDTQYF. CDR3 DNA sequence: TGCGCCAGCTCCCGCCCGGGCACAGATACGCAGTATTTT.

The CDR3 DNA reads TGTGCCAGCAGTGAACTAGGAGATACGCAGTATTTT. Translating it yields CASSELGDTQYF. The chain couples TRBV2 to TRBJ2-3; D is unclear. V was pared by 2 bases and J by 5 bases, with 5 bases between. This CDR3 has 12 residues. Germline V gives CDR1 SNHLY, CDR2 FYNNEI.

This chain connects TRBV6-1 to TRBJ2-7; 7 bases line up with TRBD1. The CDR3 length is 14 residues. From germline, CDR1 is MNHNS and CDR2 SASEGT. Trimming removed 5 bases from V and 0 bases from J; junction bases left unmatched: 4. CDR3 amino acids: CASSQRDSSYEQYF. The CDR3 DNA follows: TGTGCCAGCAGTCAAAGGGACAGCTCCTACGAGCAGTACTTC.

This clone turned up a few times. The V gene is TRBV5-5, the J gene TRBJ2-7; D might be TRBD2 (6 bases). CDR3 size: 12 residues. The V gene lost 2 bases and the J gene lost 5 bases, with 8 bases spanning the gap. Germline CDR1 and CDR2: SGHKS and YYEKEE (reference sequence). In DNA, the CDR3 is TGTGCCAGCAGCTTAGCGGGCAACGAGCAGTACTTC. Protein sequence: CASSLAGNEQYF.

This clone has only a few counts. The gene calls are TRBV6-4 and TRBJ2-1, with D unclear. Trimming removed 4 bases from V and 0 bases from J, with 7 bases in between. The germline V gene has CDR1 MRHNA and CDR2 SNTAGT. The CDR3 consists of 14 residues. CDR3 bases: TGTGCCAGCAGTGTAGAGAGCTCCTACAATGAGCAGTTCTTC. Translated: CASSVESSYNEQFF.

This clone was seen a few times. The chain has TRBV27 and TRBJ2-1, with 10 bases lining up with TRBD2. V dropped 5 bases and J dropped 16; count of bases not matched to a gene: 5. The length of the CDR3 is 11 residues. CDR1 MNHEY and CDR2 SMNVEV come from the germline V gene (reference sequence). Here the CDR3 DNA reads TGTGCCAGCAGTGGATCTAGCGGGAGCTTCTTC. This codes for CASSGSSGSFF.

CDR3 DNA sequence: TGTGCCAGCAGTCGACTAGCGGGCACAGATACGCAGTATTTT. It is translated as CASSRLAGTDTQYF. J is TRBJ2-3 and V is TRBV6-5, with 9 bases lining up with TRBD2. Germline loops: CDR1 MNHEY, CDR2 SVGAGI. The CDR3 runs 14 residues. V lost 5 bases to trimming and J lost 1 base; unmatched junction nucleotides: 1.

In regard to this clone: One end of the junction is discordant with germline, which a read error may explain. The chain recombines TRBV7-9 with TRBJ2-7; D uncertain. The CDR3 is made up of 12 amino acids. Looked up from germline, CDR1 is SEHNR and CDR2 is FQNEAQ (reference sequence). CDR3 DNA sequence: TGTTCCAGCAGCTTAGCCGGGTACGAGCAGTACTTC. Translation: CSSSLAGYEQYF.

CDR3 nucleotides: TGTGCCAGCAATCGGGGAGGTGGAAACACTGAAGCTTTCTTT. Translating it yields CASNRGGGNTEAFF. V gene TRBV6-5 combines with J gene TRBJ1-1; no firm D call. The CDR3 loop spans 14 amino acids. Germline V gene sequence: CDR1 MNHEY, CDR2 SVGAGI. V gave up 7 bases and J gave up 2 bases, with 14 bases separating them.

In DNA form, the CDR3 reads TGTGCCAGTAGTATAGATCTAAGCGGGGGGGCGTGGAATGAGCAGTTCTTC. It translates to CASSIDLSGGAWNEQFF. The gene calls are TRBV19 and TRBJ2-1, with 10 bases matching TRBD2. This CDR3 is 17 amino acids long. Germline CDR1 LNHDA, CDR2 SQIVND (reference sequence). Trimming at V came to 0 bases and at J to 7 bases, leaving 9 bases not matched to a gene.

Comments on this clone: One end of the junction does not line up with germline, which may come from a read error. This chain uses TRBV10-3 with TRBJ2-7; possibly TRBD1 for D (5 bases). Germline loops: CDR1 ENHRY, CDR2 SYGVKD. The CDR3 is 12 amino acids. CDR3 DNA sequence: TGTTCCATCAGTGCGACAGCCTACGAGCAGTACTTC. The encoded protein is CSISATAYEQYF.

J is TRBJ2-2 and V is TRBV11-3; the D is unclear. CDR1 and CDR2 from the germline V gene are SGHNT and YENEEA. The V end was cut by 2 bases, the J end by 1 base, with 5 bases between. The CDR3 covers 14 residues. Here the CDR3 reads CASSLFRNTGELFF. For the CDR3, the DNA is TGTGCCAGCAGCTTATTCCGGAACACCGGGGAGCTGTTTTTT.

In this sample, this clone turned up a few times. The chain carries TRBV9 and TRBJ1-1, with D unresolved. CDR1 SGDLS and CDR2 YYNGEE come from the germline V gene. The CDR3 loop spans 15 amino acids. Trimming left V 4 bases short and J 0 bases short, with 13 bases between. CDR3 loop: CASSPGPAVNTEAFF. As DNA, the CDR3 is TGTGCCAGCAGCCCAGGACCAGCGGTGAACACTGAAGCTTTCTTT.